Listed here is a single T cell receptor (beta chain). Its antigen is as yet unknown. The data belong to a study of T cells expressing NK-cell markers. Study summary: Sorted CD3+CD56+NKG2C+, CD3+CD56+NKG2C- and CD3+CD56-NKG2C+ T cells provided the TCR beta repertoires. With respect to HCMV, most of the eight sequenced donors were seropositive, and one was seronegative. Study results and caveats: Dominant NKG2C+ clonotypes made up roughly 1.0-7.0% of CD8+ T cells in 5 or 6 donors.

After re-calling the 5' RACE reads, TCRdb lists one entry per CDR3 protein, DNA absent. This listing includes 500,000 to 700,000 distinct CDR3 sequences. CDR3 length: 12 amino acids. Germline lookup yields CDR1 SGHTS and CDR2 YDEGEE. This TCR came from a man younger than 35 in good health. V and J are TRBV5-8 and TRBJ2-7. The sample consisted of blood T cells: a sorted CD56 or NKG2C T cell subset, CD4+ or CD8+ T cells, or bulk PBMC T cells (not recorded which). The CDR3 spells CASSYSRYEQYF.